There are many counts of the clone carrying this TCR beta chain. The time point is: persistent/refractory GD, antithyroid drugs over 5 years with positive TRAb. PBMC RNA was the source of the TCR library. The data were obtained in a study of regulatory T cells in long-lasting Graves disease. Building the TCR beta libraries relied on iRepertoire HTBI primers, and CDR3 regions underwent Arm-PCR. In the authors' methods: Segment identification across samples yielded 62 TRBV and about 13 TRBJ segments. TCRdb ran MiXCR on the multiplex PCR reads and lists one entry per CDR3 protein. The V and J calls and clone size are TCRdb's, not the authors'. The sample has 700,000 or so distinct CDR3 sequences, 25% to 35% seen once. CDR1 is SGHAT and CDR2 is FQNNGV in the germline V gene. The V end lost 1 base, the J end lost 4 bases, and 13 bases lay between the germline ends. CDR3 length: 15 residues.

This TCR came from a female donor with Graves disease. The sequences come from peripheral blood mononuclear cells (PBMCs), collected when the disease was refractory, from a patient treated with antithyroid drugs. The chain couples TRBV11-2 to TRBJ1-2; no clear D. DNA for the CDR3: TGTGCCAGCAGCTTAGCGGGCAGCAAGCTCTATGGCTACACCTTC. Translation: CASSLAGSKLYGYTF.